The sequence of this T cell receptor (beta chain) was determined in a study of blood T cells in healthy people across ages. Germline values: CDR1 SGHTA, CDR2 FQGNSA. The CDR3 is made up of 14 amino acids. Regarding the study as a whole: Nothing was known about donor CMV status, and this possibly confounded expanded clonotype changes.

Remarks on this clonotype: The antigen is not known.

Using a J-beta primer mix together with a sample-barcoded 5' primer, a second PCR was run for roughly 7 to 12 cycles. Every single cDNA molecule received a tag from a template-switch adaptor with 12 random nucleotides. TCRdb processed the 5' RACE reads anew with MiXCR; each CDR3 protein has one entry. In the table there are around 500,000 distinct CDR3 sequences, about 45% of which are singletons. The study recruited healthy Caucasian donors from Russia who were aged about 6 to 95. Extraction yielded at least 5 micrograms of total RNA per sample. The rearrangement joins TRBV7-2 to TRBJ2-5; D is unclear. With the DNA end fitting TRBJ2-7 better, the J assignment may be wrong. Input material: blood. The source is an elderly man in good health. The CDR3 nucleotides are TGTGCCAGCACTCCCGACCCTTCGCTCTACGAGCAGTACTTC. This codes for CASTPDPSLYEQYF.